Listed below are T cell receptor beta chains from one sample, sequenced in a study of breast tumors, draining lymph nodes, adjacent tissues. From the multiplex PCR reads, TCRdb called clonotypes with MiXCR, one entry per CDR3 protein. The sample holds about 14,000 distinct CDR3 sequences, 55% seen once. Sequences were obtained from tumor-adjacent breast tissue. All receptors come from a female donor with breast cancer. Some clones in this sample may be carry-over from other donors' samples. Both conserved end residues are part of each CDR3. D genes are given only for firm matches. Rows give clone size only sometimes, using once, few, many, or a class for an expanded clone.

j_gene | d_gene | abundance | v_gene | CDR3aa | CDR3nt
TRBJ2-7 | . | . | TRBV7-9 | CASSSLDGTTTGEQYF | TGTGCCAGCAGCTCCCTGGACGGGACTACCACAGGGGAGCAGTACTTC
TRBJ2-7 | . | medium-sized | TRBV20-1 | CSARVGYEQYF | TGCAGTGCTAGAGTGGGCTACGAGCAGTACTTC
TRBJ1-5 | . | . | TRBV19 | CASSGRATGELFFGEGSRHF | .
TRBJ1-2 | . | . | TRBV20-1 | CSARSQSSNYGYTF | TGCAGTGCTAGGTCACAGAGTTCTAACTATGGCTACACCTTC
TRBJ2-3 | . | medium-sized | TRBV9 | CASSVASRSTDTQYF | TGTGCCAGCAGCGTAGCTTCTAGATCGACAGATACGCAGTATTTT
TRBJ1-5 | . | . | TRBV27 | CASSFGEGRHQPQHF | TGTGCCAGCAGTTTTGGTGAAGGAAGGCATCAGCCCCAGCATTTT
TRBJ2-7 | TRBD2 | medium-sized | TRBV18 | CASSPGEGYEQYF | TGTGCCAGCTCACCAGGGGAGGGCTACGAGCAGTACTTC
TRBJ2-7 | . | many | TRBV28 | CASSGGGQGDRRQYF | TGTGCCAGCAGTGGGGGGGGGCAGGGGGATAGGCGGCAGTACTTC
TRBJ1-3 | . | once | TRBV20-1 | CSARDSGARGNTIYF | TGCAGTGCTAGAGATAGCGGGGCTAGGGGAAACACCATATATTTT
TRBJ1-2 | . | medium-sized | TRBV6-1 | CASSKQVNDGYTF | TGTGCCAGCAGTAAACAGGTTAACGATGGCTACACCTTC
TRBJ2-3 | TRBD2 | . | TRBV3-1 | CAGSPSSGGLSTDTQYF | TGCGCCGGCAGCCCCTCTAGCGGGGGCCTTAGCACAGATACGCAGTATTTT
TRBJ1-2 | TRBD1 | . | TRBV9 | CASSVVLGQGIYGYTF | TGTGCCAGCAGCGTAGTTCTGGGACAGGGCATCTATGGCTACACCTTC
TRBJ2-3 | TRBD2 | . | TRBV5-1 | CASSLTSRGVTDTRYF | TGCGCCAGCAGCCTTACCTCCCGGGGGGTCACAGATACGCGGTATTTC
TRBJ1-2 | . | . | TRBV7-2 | CASSDGGYGYTF | TGTGCCAGCAGCGACGGGGGCTATGGCTACACCTTC
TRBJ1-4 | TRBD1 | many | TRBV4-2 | CASSQGTGREGYEKLFF | TGTGCCAGCAGCCAAGGGACAGGGAGGGAGGGATACGAAAAACTGTTTTTT
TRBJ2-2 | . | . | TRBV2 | CASLPPSGRLFF | TGTGCCAGCCTCCCCCCCTCAGGGAGGTTGTTTTTT
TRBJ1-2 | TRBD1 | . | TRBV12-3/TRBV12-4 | CASSLRDRGDYGYTF | TGTGCCAGCAGTCTGAGGGACAGGGGGGACTATGGCTACACCTTC
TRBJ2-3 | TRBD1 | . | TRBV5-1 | CASSPGQGPTDTQYF | TGCGCCAGCAGCCCCGGACAGGGACCAACAGATACGCAGTATTTT
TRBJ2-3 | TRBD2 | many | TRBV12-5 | CASGWGLAGADTQYF | TGTGCTAGTGGTTGGGGACTAGCGGGGGCCGATACGCAGTATTTT
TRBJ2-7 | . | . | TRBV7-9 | CASSLEQMGHEQYF | TGTGCCAGCAGCTTGGAGCAAATGGGCCACGAGCAGTACTTC
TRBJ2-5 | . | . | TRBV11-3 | CASSSPAEETQYF | TGTGCCAGCAGCTCACCGGCAGAAGAGACCCAGTACTTC
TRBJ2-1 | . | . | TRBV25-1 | CASTLDNEQFF | TGTGCCAGCACCCTCGATAATGAGCAGTTCTTC
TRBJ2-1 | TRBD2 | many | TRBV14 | CASSQGSPAGSLYNEQFF | TGTGCCAGCAGCCAAGGAAGTCCAGCGGGGAGCCTTTACAATGAGCAGTTCTTC
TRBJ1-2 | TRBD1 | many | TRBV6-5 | CASSYSYRGVDGYTF | TGTGCCAGCAGTTACTCCTACAGGGGTGTCGATGGCTACACCTTC
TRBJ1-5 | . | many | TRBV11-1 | CASSLGLNQPQHF | TGTGCCAGCAGCCTAGGGTTAAATCAGCCCCAGCATTTT